This paragraph covers one TCR beta chain sequence. In the source study's methods: From reference gene primer amplification, estimates of nucleated cell counts were derived. The assay was immunoSEQ multiplex PCR, and TCRdb's table has in-frame clones only and misses some. The DNA gave D and trimming, while V, J and clone size come from that table. Of about 73,000 clones in the sample, about 80% were seen once. The sample originates from a study of blood T cell repertoires in COVID-19. In the study overall: The samples span acute and convalescent COVID-19 from the United States, Italy and Spain. From T cells, B-cell-depleted T cells, or PBMCs came the material, which was cDNA or gDNA.

There are 15 residues in the CDR3. J was trimmed by 4 bases and V by 5 bases; bases with no gene match: 6. Germline V gene sequence: CDR1 SGHAT, CDR2 FQDESV (reference sequence). The receptor was derived from a human donor in a cohort sampled during active COVID-19. The sequenced material came from peripheral blood. This chain links TRBV11-1 with TRBJ2-1, with 9 bases that match TRBD2. The CDR3 spells CASSPRTSDYNEQFF. For the CDR3, the DNA is TGTGCCAGCAGCCCACGGACTAGCGATTACAATGAGCAGTTCTTC.